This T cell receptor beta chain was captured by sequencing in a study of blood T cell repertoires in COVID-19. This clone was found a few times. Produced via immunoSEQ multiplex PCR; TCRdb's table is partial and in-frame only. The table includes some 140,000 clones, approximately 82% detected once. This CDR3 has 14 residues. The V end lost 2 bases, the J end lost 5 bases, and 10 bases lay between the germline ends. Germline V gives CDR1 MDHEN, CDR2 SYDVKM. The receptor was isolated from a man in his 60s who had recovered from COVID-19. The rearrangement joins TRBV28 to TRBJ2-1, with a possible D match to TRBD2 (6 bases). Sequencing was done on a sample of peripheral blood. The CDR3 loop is CASSLGGANNEQFF. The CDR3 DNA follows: TGTGCCAGCAGTTTAGGAGGGGCTAACAATGAGCAGTTCTTC.